Below, 10 T cell receptor beta chains from the same sample are listed, as sequenced in a study of T cell responses to AZD1222 COVID-19 vaccine. Produced via immunoSEQ multiplex PCR; TCRdb's table is partial and in-frame only. The table lists about 83,000 clones, around nine tenths of them singletons, with roughly 4.7% in the top ten. The starting material was peripheral blood, obtained on day 0 of MenACWY control vaccination. The receptor source for this set is an adult in good health.

This chain uses TRBV2 with TRBJ2-7; 9 bases are shared with TRBD2. The CDR3 totals 14 residues. V lost 7 bases, J lost 4 bases, and 8 bases stayed unmatched. CDR1 is SNHLY and CDR2 is FYNNEI in the germline V gene. CDR3 protein: CASKPGLAPYEQYF. CDR3 bases: TGTGCCAGCAAACCCGGACTAGCGCCATACGAGCAGTACTTC.

This chain connects TRBV7-2 to TRBJ1-1, with a possible D match to TRBD1 (5 bases). CDR3 length equals 15 residues. Germline CDR1 is SGHTA and CDR2 is FQGNSA. V dropped 1 base and J dropped 8 bases, with 17 bases sitting between them. CDR3 bases: TGTGCCAGCAGCTTAGGGGTGACAGTCTTTATGGAAGCTTTCTTT. Amino acids: CASSLGVTVFMEAFF.

V and J are TRBV5-8 and TRBJ2-2; 8 nucleotides line up with TRBD1. Germline V gives CDR1 SGHTS, CDR2 YDEGEE. This CDR3 is 20 amino acids long. The J segment lost 0 bases and the V segment lost 5 bases, leaving 18 bases of the junction unmatched. The CDR3 loop reads CASSPFPGQETFANTGELFF. CDR3 DNA sequence: TGTGCCAGCAGTCCCTTTCCGGGACAGGAAACATTCGCGAACACCGGGGAGCTGTTTTTT.

The chain uses TRBV5-4 and TRBJ2-7; TRBD1 matches 8 bases. V dropped 7 bases and J dropped 6; count of bases not matched to a gene: 15. The CDR3 is 15 residues long. From germline, CDR1 is SGHNT and CDR2 YYREEE (reference sequence). Here the CDR3 DNA reads TGTGCCAGCCAAAAAAAAGACAGGGGAAGATCCGAGCAGTACTTC. The encoded protein is CASQKKDRGRSEQYF.

This clone was seen just once. The V gene is TRBV19, the J gene TRBJ2-2; D ambiguous. This CDR3 spans 14 amino acids. Germline CDR1 and CDR2: LNHDA and SQIVND (reference sequence). V was trimmed by 3 bases and J by 7 bases, leaving 12 bases between them. The CDR3 protein is CASSIQRSNGELFF. The CDR3 region has the DNA TGTGCCAGTAGTATCCAGCGCTCGAACGGGGAGCTGTTTTTT.

This clone was found a few times. The rearrangement uses TRBV4-3 and TRBJ1-5, with D unclear. Trimming stripped 2 bases from V and 7 bases from J, with 9 bases between. The CDR3 is made up of 13 amino acids. The V gene's germline CDR1 is LGHNA and CDR2 YSLEER. The CDR3, as DNA: TGCGCCAGCAGCCAACAGGACGGACAGCCCCAGCATTTT. The encoded protein is CASSQQDGQPQHF.

The chain combines TRBV6-2 or TRBV6-3 with TRBJ2-5; 7 bases map to TRBD2. Germline CDR1 MNHEY, CDR2 SVGEGT. The CDR3 has 13 residues. V was pared by 6 bases and J by 5 bases, with 6 bases of the junction left unmatched. The CDR3: CASSPGLEETQYF. In DNA, the CDR3 is TGTGCCAGCAGCCCCGGACTAGAGGAGACCCAGTACTTC.

This clone was counted a single time. The J gene is TRBJ2-1, the V gene TRBV3-1 (or the pseudogene TRBV3-2); possibly TRBD2 for D (6 bases). This CDR3 contains 12 residues. Germline CDR1 and CDR2: LGHDT and YNNKEL (reference sequence). V was cut by 5 bases and J by 13 bases, with 15 bases left in between. The DNA of the CDR3 is TGTGCCAGCAGCACGACCCGGGACTTACAGTTCTTC. This encodes CASSTTRDLQFF.

CDR3 protein: CASSYDGQTNEKLFF. The CDR3 nucleotides are TGTGCCAGCAGTTACGACGGACAGACTAATGAAAAACTGTTTTTT. The rearrangement joins TRBV6-2 or TRBV6-3 to TRBJ1-4; the D gene is possibly TRBD1 (6 bases). The CDR3 covers 15 residues. Germline V lookup: CDR1 MNHEY, CDR2 SVGEGT. V was cut by 2 bases and J by 2 bases, with 9 bases left in between.

The DNA for the CDR3 is TGTGCCAGCAGTCCTCGCCCCATACTAGCGTCGGAGACCCAGTACTTC. It is translated as CASSPRPILASETQYF. The chain joins TRBV27 to TRBJ2-5; the match to TRBD2 covers 7 bases. Trimming removed 5 bases from V and 5 bases from J; junction bases left unmatched: 14. The CDR3 loop spans 16 amino acids. The germline CDR1 and CDR2 sequences are MNHEY and SMNVEV (reference sequence).